This T cell receptor (beta chain) was recorded in a study of PD-1 blockade in classical Hodgkin lymphoma. Study results and caveats: The authors have not defined what causes the repertoire differences, possibly disease activity or prior therapy.

Method: immunoSEQ multiplex PCR; TCRdb's copy keeps in-frame clones and lacks some. The data contain approximately 7,600 clones, 65% to 85% of them seen just once; the ten biggest clones take up about 35%. This sample's time point: cycle 4 day 1 (C4D1), after six to seven weeks of nivolumab. Every patient relapsed after autologous stem cell transplantation, and brentuximab vedotin exposure varied. Magnetic negative selection, applied to thawed PBMCs, was used to isolate the CD8+ T cells. As to this clone: No antigen is known for it.

The CDR3 has 14 residues. Trimming stripped 4 bases from V and 7 bases from J, with 14 bases between. The germline V gene has CDR1 SGHTA and CDR2 FQGNSA. Sequenced here: CD8+ T cells from blood, sampled before the fourth cycle of nivolumab. V usage is TRBV7-2 and J usage is TRBJ1-5; tentative D call: TRBD1 (6 bases). The receptor was isolated from a human donor with classical Hodgkin lymphoma. This chain's CDR3 is CASSSPGAGQPQHF. The CDR3 region has the DNA TGTGCCAGCAGCTCTCCGGGGGCAGGACAGCCCCAGCATTTT.